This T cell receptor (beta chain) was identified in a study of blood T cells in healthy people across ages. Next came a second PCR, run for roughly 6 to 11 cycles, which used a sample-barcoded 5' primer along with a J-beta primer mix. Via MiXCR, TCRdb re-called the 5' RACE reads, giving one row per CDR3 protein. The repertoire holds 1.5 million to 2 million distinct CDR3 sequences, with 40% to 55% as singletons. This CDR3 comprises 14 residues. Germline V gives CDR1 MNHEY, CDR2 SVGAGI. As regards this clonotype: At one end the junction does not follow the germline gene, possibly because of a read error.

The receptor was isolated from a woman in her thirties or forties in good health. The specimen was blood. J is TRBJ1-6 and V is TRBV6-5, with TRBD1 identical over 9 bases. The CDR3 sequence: CARSYGTGNSPLHF. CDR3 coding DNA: TGTGCCCGCAGTTACGGGACAGGGAATTCACCCCTCCACTTT.